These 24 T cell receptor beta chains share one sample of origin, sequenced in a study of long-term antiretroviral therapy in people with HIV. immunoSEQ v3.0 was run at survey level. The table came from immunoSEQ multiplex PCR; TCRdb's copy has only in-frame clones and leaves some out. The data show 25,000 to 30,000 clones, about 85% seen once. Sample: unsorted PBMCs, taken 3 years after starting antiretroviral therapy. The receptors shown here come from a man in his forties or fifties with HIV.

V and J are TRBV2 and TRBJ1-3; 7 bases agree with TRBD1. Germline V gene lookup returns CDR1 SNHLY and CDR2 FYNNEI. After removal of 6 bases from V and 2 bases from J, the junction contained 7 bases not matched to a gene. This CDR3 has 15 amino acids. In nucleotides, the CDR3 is TGTGCCAGCAGGGCTGGGACAGCTACTGGAAACACCATATATTTT. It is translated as CASRAGTATGNTIYF.

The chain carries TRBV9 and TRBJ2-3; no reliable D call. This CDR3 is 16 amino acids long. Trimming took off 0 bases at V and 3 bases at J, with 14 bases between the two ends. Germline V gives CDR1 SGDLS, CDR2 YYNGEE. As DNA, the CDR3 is TGTGCCAGCAGCGTAGCTGGCGGCCTCGGGACAGATACGCAGTATTTT. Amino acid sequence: CASSVAGGLGTDTQYF.

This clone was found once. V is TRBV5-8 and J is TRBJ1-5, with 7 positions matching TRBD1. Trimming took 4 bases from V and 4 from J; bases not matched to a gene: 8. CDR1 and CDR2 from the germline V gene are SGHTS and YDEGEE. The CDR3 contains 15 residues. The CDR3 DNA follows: TGTGCCAGCAGCCGTCCGGGACAGCAAAATCAGCCCCAGCATTTT. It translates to CASSRPGQQNQPQHF.

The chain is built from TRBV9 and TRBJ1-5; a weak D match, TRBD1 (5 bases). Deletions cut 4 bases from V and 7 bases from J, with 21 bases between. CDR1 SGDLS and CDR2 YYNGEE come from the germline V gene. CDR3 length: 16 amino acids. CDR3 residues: CASSPKRRGRRQPQHF. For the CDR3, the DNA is TGTGCCAGCAGCCCGAAAAGGCGGGGGAGGAGGCAGCCCCAGCATTTT.

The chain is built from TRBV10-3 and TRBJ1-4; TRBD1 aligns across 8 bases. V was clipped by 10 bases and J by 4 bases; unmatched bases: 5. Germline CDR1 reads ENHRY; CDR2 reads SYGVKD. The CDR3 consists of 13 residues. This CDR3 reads CATGQGRNEKLFF. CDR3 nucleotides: TGTGCCACAGGACAGGGACGTAATGAAAAACTGTTTTTT.

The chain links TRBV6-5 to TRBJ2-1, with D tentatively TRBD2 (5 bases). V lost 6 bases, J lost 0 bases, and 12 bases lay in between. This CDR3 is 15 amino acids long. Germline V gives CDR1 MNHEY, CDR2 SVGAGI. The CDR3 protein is CASSPGGFSYNEQFF. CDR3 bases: TGTGCCAGCAGCCCCGGCGGGTTCTCCTACAATGAGCAGTTCTTC.

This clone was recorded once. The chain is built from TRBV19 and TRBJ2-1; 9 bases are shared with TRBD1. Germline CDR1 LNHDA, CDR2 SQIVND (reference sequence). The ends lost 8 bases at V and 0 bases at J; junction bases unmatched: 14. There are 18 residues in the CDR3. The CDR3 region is CASRRTGAFKSSYNEQFF. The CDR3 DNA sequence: TGTGCCAGTCGAAGGACAGGGGCCTTCAAGAGCTCCTACAATGAGCAGTTCTTC.

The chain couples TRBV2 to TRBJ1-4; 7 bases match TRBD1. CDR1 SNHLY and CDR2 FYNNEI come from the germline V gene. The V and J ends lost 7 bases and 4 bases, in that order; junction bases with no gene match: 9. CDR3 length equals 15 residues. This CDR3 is CASTFNTGVNEKLFF. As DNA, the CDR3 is TGTGCCAGCACTTTTAACACAGGGGTTAATGAAAAACTGTTTTTT.

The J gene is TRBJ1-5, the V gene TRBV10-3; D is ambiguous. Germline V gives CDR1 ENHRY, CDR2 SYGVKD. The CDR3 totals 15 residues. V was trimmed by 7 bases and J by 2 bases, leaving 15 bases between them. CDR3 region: CAIKAERDGNQPQHF. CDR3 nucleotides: TGTGCCATCAAAGCCGAGAGGGATGGCAATCAGCCCCAGCATTTT.

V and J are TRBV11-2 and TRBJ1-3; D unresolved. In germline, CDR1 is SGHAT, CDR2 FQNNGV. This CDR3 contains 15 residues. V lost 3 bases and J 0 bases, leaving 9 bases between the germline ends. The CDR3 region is CASSFTAFSGNTIYF. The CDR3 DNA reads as TGTGCCAGCAGCTTCACGGCCTTCTCTGGAAACACCATATATTTT.

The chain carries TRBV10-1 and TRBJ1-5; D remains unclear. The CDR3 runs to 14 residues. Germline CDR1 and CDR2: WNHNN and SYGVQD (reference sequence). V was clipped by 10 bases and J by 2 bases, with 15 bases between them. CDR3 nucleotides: TGCGCCACCACCACCGTGGTTGGCAATCAGCCCCAGCATTTT. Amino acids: CATTTVVGNQPQHF.

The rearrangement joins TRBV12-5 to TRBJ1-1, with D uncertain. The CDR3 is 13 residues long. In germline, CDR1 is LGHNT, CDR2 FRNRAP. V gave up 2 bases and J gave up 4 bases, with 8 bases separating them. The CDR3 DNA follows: TGTGCTAGTGGTTTGTGGGGAGGCACTGAAGCTTTCTTT. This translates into CASGLWGGTEAFF.

The CDR3 DNA reads TGTGCCAGCAGTTTATCGGTGGGGGCCCAAGAGACCCAGTACTTC. It codes for CASSLSVGAQETQYF. V and J are TRBV27 and TRBJ2-5; TRBD1 might be the D (6 bases). The CDR3 has 15 amino acids. The germline CDR1 and CDR2 sequences are MNHEY and SMNVEV (reference sequence). The V gene lost 0 bases and the J gene lost 1 base, with 9 bases spanning the gap.

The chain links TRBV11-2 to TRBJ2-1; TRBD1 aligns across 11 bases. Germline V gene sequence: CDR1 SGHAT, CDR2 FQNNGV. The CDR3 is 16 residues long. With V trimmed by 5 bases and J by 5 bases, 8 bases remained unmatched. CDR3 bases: TGTGCCAGCAGCACAAGGGACAGGGGGATGGACAATGAGCAGTTCTTC. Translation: CASSTRDRGMDNEQFF.

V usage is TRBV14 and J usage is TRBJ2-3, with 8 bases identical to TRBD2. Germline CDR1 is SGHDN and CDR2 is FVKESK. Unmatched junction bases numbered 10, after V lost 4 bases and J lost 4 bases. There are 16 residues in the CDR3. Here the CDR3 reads CASSLHGGAGADTQYF. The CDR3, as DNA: TGTGCCAGCAGCCTACACGGGGGGGCCGGGGCAGATACGCAGTATTTT.

In nucleotides, the CDR3 is TGTGCCAGCAGCTTGGGTCTAGCGGGGGGTCCAGCCCCTAATACGCAGTATTTT. Translated, it gives CASSLGLAGGPAPNTQYF. The chain uses TRBV7-9 and TRBJ2-3; 11 bases are shared with TRBD2. Germline trimming cut 3 bases from V and 7 bases from J; bases unmatched to any gene: 15. CDR3 size: 18 residues. Germline CDR1 and CDR2: SEHNR and FQNEAQ (reference sequence).

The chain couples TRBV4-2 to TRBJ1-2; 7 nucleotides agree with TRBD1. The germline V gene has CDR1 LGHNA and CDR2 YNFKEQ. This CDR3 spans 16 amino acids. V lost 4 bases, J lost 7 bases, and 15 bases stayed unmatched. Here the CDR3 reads CASSPTIVSGGGGYTF. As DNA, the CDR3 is TGTGCCAGCAGCCCTACTATTGTCTCAGGGGGAGGTGGCTACACCTTC.

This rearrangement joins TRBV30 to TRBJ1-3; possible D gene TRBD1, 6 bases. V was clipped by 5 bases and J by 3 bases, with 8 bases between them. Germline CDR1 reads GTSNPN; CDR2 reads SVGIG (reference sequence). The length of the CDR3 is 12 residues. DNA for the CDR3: TGTGCCTGGTCAGGGGATGGAAACACCATATATTTT. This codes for CAWSGDGNTIYF.

The CDR3: CASSSTSGQETQYF. The CDR3, as DNA: TGTGCCAGCAGCTCCACTAGCGGGCAAGAGACCCAGTACTTC. This chain uses TRBV5-6 with TRBJ2-5, with 9 positions matching TRBD2. CDR1 is SGHDT, CDR2 YYEEEE, per germline. V gave up 3 bases and J gave up 2 bases; unmatched junction bases: 2. The CDR3 totals 14 residues.

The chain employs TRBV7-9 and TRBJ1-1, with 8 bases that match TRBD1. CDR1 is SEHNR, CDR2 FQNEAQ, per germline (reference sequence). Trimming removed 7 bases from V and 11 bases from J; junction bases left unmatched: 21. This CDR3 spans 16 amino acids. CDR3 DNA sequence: TGTGCCAGCACCTCGGACAGGGCAGATACGCCCGAGATGGCTTTCTTT. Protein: CASTSDRADTPEMAFF. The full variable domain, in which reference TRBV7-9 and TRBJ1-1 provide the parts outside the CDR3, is DTGVSQNPRHKITKRGQNVTFRCDPISEHNRLYWYRQTLGQGPEFLTYFQNEAQLEKSRLLSDRFSAERPKGSFSTLEIQRTEQGDSAMYLCASTSDRADTPEMAFFGQGTRLTVV.

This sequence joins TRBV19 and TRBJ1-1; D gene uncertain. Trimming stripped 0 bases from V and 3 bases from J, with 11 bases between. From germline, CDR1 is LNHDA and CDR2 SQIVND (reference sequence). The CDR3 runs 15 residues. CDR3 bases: TGTGCCAGTAGTATAGATAGGGAATCGGACACTGAAGCTTTCTTT. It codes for CASSIDRESDTEAFF.

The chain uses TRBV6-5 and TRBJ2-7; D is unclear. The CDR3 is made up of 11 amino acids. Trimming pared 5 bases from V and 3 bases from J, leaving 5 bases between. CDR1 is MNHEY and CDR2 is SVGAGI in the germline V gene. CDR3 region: CASSPNYEQYF. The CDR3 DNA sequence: TGTGCCAGCAGTCCAAACTACGAGCAGTACTTC.

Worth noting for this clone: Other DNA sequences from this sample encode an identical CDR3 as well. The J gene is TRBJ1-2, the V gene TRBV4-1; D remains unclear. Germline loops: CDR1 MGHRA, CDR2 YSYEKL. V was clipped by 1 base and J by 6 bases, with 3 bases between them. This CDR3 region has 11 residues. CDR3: CASSQGDGYTF. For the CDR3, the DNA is TGCGCCAGCAGCCAAGGTGATGGCTACACCTTC.

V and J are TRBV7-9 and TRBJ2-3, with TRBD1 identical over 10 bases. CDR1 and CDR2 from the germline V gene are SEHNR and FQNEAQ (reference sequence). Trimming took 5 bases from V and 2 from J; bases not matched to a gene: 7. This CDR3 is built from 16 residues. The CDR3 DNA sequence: TGTGCCAGCAGCACCCGACAGGGGGCGATCACAGATACGCAGTATTTT. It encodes CASSTRQGAITDTQYF.